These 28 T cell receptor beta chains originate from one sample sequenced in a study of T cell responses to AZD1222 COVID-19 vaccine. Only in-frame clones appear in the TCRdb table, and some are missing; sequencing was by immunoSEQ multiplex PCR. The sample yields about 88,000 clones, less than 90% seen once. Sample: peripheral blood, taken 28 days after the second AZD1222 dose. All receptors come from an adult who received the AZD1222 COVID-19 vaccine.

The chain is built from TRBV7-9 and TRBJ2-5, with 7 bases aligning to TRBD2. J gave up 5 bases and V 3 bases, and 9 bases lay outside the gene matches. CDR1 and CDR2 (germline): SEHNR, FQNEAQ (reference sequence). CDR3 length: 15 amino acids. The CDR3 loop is CASSFPPAGLETQYF. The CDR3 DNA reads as TGTGCCAGCAGCTTTCCGCCAGCGGGGTTGGAGACCCAGTACTTC. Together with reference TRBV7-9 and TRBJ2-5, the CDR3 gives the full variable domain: DTGVSQNPRHKITKRGQNVTFRCDPISEHNRLYWYRQTLGQGPEFLTYFQNEAQLEKSRLLSDRFSAERPKGSFSTLEIQRTEQGDSAMYLCASSFPPAGLETQYFGPGTRLLVL.

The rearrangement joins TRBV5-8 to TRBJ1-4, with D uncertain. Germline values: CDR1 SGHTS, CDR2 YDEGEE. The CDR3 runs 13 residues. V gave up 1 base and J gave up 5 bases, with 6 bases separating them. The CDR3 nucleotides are TGTGCCAGCAGCTTGCTCAGGAATGAAAAACTGTTTTTT. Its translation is CASSLLRNEKLFF.

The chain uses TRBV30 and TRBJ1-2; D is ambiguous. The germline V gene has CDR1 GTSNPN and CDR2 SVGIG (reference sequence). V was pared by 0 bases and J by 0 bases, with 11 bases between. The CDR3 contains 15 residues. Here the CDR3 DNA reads TGTGCCTGGAGTGTTTTACGCCAATCTAACTATGGCTACACCTTC. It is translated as CAWSVLRQSNYGYTF.

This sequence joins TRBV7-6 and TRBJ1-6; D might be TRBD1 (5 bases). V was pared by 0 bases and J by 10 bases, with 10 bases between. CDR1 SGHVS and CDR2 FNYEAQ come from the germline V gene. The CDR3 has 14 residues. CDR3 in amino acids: CASSLALGGSPLHF. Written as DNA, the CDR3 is TGTGCCAGCAGCTTAGCTTTGGGGGGATCACCCCTCCACTTT.

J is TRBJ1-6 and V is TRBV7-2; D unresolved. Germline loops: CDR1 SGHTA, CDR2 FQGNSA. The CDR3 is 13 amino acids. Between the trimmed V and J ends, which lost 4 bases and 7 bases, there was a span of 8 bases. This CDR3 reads CASSSARNSPLHF. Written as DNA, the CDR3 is TGTGCCAGCAGCTCCGCCAGGAATTCACCCCTCCACTTT.

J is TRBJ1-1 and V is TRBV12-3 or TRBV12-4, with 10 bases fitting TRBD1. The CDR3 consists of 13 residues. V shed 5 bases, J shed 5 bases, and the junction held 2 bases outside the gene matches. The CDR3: CASSRQGATEAFF. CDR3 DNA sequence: TGTGCCAGCAGTAGACAGGGGGCGACTGAAGCTTTCTTT.

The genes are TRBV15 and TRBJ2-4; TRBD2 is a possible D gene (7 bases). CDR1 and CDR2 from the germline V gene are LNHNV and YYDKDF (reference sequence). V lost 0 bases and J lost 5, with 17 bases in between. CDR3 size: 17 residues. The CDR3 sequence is CATSRDTRGGQENIQYF. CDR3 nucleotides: TGTGCCACCAGCAGAGATACAAGGGGGGGTCAGGAAAACATTCAGTACTTC.

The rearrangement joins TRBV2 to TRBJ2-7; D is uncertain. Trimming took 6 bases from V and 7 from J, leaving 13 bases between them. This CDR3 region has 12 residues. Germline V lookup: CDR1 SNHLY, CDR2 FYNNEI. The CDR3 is CASSAQGLEQYF. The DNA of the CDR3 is TGTGCCAGCAGCGCACAAGGGCTAGAGCAGTACTTC.

Written as DNA, the CDR3 is TGCGCCAGCAGCTTGGAACAGGCCTACGAGCAGTACTTC. This translates into CASSLEQAYEQYF. The chain uses TRBV5-1 and TRBJ2-7, with a possible D match to TRBD1 (5 bases). The CDR3 has 13 residues. Per germline, CDR1 SGHRS and CDR2 YFSETQ. Trimming cost V 0 bases and J 2 bases, with 6 bases left between them.

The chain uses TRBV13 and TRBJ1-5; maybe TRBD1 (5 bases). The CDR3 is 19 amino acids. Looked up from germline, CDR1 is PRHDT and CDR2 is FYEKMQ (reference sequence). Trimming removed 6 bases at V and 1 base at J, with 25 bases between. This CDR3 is CASSPSHTGTLGSNQPQHF. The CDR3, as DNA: TGTGCCAGCAGTCCATCGCATACCGGGACCTTGGGCAGCAATCAGCCCCAGCATTTT.

The DNA for the CDR3 is TGTGCCAGCAGCCATGGCAGGGGTAATTCACCCCTCCACTTT. It is translated as CASSHGRGNSPLHF. J is TRBJ1-6 and V is TRBV3-1 (or the pseudogene TRBV3-2); perhaps TRBD1 as D (6 bases). The V gene's germline CDR1 is LGHDT and CDR2 YNNKEL (reference sequence). The V end lost 3 bases, the J end lost 6 bases, and 9 bases lay between the germline ends. The CDR3 extends over 14 amino acids.

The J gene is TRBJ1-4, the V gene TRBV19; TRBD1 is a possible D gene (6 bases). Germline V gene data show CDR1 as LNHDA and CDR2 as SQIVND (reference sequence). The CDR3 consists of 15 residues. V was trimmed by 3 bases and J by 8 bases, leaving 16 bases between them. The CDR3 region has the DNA TGTGCCAGTAGTATGTTTGGGGGCTTGAACGAAAAACTGTTTTTT. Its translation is CASSMFGGLNEKLFF.

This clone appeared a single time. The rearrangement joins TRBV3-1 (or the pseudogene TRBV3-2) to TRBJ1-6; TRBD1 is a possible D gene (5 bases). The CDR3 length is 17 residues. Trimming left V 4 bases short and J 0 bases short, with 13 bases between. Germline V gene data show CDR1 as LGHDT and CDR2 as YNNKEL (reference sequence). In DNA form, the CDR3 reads TGTGCCAGCAGCCCGACCCAGACAGTCTCCTATAATTCACCCCTCCACTTT. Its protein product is CASSPTQTVSYNSPLHF.

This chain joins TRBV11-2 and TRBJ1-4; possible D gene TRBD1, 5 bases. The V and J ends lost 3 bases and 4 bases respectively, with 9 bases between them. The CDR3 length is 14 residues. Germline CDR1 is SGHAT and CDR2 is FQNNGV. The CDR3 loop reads CASSFGGINEKLFF. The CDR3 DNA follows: TGTGCCAGCAGCTTCGGGGGTATTAATGAAAAACTGTTTTTT.

The CDR3 loop reads CASSPSRDEGYTF. DNA of the CDR3: TGTGCCAGCTCCCCGTCAAGGGATGAGGGCTACACCTTC. The rearrangement links TRBV18 to TRBJ1-2; unclear D gene. V shed 6 bases and J shed 8 bases, with 16 bases lying between them. Looked up from germline, CDR1 is KGHSH and CDR2 is LQKENI. This CDR3 comprises 13 residues.

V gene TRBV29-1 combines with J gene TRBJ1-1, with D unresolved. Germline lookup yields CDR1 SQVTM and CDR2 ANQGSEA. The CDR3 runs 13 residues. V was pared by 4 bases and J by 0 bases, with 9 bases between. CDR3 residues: CSVGQSLNTEAFF. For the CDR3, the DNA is TGCAGCGTTGGGCAAAGCCTGAACACTGAAGCTTTCTTT.

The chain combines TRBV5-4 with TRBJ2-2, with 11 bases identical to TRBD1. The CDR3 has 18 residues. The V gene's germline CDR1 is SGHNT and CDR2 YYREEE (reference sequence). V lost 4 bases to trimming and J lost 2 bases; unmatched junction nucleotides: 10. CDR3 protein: CASSRGQGATFNTGELFF. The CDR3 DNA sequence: TGTGCCAGCAGCCGCGGACAGGGGGCGACCTTTAACACCGGGGAGCTGTTTTTT.

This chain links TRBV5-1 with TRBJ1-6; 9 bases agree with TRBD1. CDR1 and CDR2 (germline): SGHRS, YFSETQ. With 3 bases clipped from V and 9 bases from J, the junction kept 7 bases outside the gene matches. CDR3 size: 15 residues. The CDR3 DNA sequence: TGCGCCAGCAGCTCCGGACAGGGGCAATCTTCACCCCTCCACTTT. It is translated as CASSSGQGQSSPLHF.

Here the CDR3 reads CASSWGGGFYNEQFF. In DNA, the CDR3 is TGTGCCAGCAGCTGGGGCGGGGGGTTTTACAATGAGCAGTTCTTC. This rearrangement joins TRBV11-2 to TRBJ2-1; 8 bases match TRBD2. The CDR3 is made up of 15 amino acids. The germline CDR1 and CDR2 sequences are SGHAT and FQNNGV. The junction had 6 bases not matched to a gene; V was cut back by 4 bases and J by 4 bases.

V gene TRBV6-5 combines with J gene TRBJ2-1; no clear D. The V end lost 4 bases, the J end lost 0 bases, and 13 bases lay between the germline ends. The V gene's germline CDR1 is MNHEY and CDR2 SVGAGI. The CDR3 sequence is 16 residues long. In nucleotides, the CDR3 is TGTGCCAGCAGTTCCCCCCTACAAGACTCCTACAATGAGCAGTTCTTC. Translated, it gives CASSSPLQDSYNEQFF.

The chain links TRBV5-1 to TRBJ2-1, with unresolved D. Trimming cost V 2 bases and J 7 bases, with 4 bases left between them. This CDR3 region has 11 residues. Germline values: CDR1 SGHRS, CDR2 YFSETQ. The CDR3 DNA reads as TGCGCCAGCAGCTTTAAAAATGAGCAGTTCTTC. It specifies CASSFKNEQFF.

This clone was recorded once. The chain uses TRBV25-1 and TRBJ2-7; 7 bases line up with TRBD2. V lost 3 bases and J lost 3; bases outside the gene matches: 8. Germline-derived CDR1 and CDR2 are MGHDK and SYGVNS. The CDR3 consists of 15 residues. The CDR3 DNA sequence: TGTGCCAGCAGTGACCCACTCAGCGGGGTCTACGAGCAGTACTTC. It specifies CASSDPLSGVYEQYF.

Here the CDR3 DNA reads TGTGCCAGCAGCTCCGGGACGGGGAACACTGAAGCTTTCTTT. It specifies CASSSGTGNTEAFF. This chain connects TRBV11-2 to TRBJ1-1; TRBD1 is a possible D gene (5 bases). Trimming removed 4 bases from V and 1 base from J, with 10 bases in between. This CDR3 has 14 residues. Germline CDR1 is SGHAT and CDR2 is FQNNGV.

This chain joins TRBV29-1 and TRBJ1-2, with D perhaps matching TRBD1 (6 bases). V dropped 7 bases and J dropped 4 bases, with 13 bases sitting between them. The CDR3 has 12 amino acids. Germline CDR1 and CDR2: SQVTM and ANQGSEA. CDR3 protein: CSETGTPYGYTF. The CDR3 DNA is TGCAGCGAAACAGGGACCCCCTATGGCTACACCTTC. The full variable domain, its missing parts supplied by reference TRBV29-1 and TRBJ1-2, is SAVISQKPSRDICQRGTSLTIQCQVDSQVTMMFWYRQQPGQSLTLIATANQGSEATYESGFVIDKFPISRPNLTFSTLTVSNMSPEDSSIYLCSETGTPYGYTFGSGTRLTVV.

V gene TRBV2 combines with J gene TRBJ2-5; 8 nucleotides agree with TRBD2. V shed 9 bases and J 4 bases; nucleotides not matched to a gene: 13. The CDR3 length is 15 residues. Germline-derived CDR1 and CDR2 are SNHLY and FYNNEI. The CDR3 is CASRFQSLAGETQYF. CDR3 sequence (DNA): TGTGCCAGTCGATTTCAGAGTCTAGCGGGAGAGACCCAGTACTTC.

DNA of the CDR3: TGTGCCAGCAAGTTTACAGGGGGATCAACTAATGAAAAACTGTTTTTT. It yields the protein CASKFTGGSTNEKLFF. The chain recombines TRBV2 with TRBJ1-4, with 8 bases matching TRBD1. CDR3 size: 16 residues. Germline CDR1 SNHLY, CDR2 FYNNEI. V was clipped by 7 bases and J by 0 bases; unmatched bases: 7.

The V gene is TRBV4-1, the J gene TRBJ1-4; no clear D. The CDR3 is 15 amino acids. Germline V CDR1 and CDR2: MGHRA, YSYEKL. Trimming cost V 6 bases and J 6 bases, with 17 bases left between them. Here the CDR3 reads CASSSREISDEKLFF. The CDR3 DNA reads TGCGCCAGCAGTTCCCGGGAGATATCGGATGAAAAACTGTTTTTT.

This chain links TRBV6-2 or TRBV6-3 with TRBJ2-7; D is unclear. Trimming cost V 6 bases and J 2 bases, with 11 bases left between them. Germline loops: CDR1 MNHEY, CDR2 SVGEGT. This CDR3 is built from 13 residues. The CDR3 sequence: CASSTTVPYEQYF. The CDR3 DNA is TGTGCCAGCAGCACTACAGTCCCCTACGAGCAGTACTTC.